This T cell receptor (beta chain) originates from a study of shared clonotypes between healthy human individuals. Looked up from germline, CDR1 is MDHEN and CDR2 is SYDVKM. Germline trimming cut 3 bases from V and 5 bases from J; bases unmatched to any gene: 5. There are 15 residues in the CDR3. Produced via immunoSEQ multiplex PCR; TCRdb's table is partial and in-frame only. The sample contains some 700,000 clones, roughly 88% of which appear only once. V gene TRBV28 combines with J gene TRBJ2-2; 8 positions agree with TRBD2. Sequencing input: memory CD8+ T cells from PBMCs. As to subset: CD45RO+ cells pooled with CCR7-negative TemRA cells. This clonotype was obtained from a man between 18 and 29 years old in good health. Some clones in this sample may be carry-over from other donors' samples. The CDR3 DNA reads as TGTGCCAGCAGTTTTCCGGGAGGGAGGACCGGGGAGCTGTTTTTT. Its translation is CASSFPGGRTGELFF.